The 7 T cell receptor beta chains in this list originate from one sample, sequenced in a study of T cells in Graves' hyperthyroidism and ophthalmopathy. RNA transcripts gave rise to amplified TCR beta CDR3 regions. The HTBI set primed first-round TCR CDR3 RT-PCR. Using its own MiXCR run on the multiplex PCR reads, TCRdb lists one record per CDR3 protein. This table holds about 540,000 distinct CDR3 sequences, around 46% found once. The sequenced sample was peripheral blood or thyroid tissue (not recorded which). Receptors were obtained from a woman between 18 and 29 years old with Graves' hyperthyroidism.

V gene TRBV7-9 combines with J gene TRBJ2-7, with D uncertain. The germline V gene has CDR1 SEHNR and CDR2 FQNEAQ (reference sequence). CDR3 length equals 15 residues. Trimming pared 5 bases from V and 2 bases from J, leaving 16 bases between. The CDR3 region is CASSQENLPAYEQYF. As DNA, the CDR3 is TGTGCCAGCAGCCAAGAAAACCTCCCAGCCTACGAGCAGTACTTC.

The gene calls are TRBV6-6 and TRBJ2-5, with D perhaps matching TRBD1 (5 bases). The CDR3 contains 13 residues. Trimming stripped 5 bases from V and 5 bases from J, with 12 bases between. The germline V gene has CDR1 MNHNY and CDR2 SVGAGI (reference sequence). For the CDR3, the DNA is TGTGCCAGCAGTCTCAAATACAGGGAGACCCAGTACTTC. The encoded protein is CASSLKYRETQYF.

This clonotype occurred a few times. The chain combines TRBV20-1 with TRBJ2-2; 9 bases align to TRBD1. Unmatched junction bases numbered 5, after V lost 2 bases and J lost 4 bases. CDR1 and CDR2 from the germline V gene are DFQATT and SNEGSKA (reference sequence). The CDR3 contains 15 residues. The DNA for the CDR3 is TGCAGTGCTAGACCCGGGACAGGGACCACCGGGGAGCTGTTTTTT. Protein sequence: CSARPGTGTTGELFF.

This clonotype was counted a few times. This chain connects TRBV2 to TRBJ1-5, with D hard to call. Germline loops: CDR1 SNHLY, CDR2 FYNNEI. This CDR3 is 14 amino acids long. V shed 5 bases and J shed 0 bases, with 8 bases lying between them. The CDR3 DNA reads as TGTGCCAGCAGTTCACCAAATAGCAATCAGCCCCAGCATTTT. This encodes CASSSPNSNQPQHF.

The CDR3 protein is CSAGTGGNVLTF. The CDR3, as DNA: TGCAGTGCTGGGACAGGGGGTAACGTCCTGACTTTC. J is TRBJ2-6 and V is TRBV20-1, with TRBD1 matching 11 bases. The junction had 1 base not matched to a gene; V was cut back by 5 bases and J by 10 bases. The germline gives CDR1 DFQATT, CDR2 SNEGSKA (reference sequence). This CDR3 has 12 amino acids.

The chain employs TRBV15 and TRBJ1-5; D not certain. The CDR3 spans 15 residues. Germline V gene lookup returns CDR1 LNHNV and CDR2 YYDKDF (reference sequence). The V end lost 3 bases, the J end lost 4 bases, and 13 bases lay between the germline ends. The CDR3 nucleotides read TGTGCCACCAGCAGCCAACCAGGAAAGAATCAGCCCCAGCATTTT. Translation gives CATSSQPGKNQPQHF.

This clonotype has a handful of counts. This chain links TRBV7-2 with TRBJ2-5; no firm D call. This CDR3 contains 14 residues. V shed 6 bases and J shed 1 base, with 12 bases lying between them. The germline V gene has CDR1 SGHTA and CDR2 FQGNSA. The CDR3 protein is CASSLTPLQETQYF. In DNA form, the CDR3 reads TGTGCCAGCAGTTTAACCCCGCTCCAAGAGACCCAGTACTTC.